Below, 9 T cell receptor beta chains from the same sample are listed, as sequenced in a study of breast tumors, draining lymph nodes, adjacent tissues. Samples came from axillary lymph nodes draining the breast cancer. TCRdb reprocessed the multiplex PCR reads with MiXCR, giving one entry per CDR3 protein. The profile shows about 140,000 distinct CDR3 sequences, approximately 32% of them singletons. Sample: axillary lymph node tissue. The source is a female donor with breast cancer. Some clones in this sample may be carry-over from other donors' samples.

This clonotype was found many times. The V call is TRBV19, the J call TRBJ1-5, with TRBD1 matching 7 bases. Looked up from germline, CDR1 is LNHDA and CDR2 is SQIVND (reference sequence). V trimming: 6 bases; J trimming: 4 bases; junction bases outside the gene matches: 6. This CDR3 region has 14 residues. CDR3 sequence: CASRNQGENQPQHF. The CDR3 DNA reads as TGTGCCAGTAGGAATCAGGGGGAGAATCAGCCCCAGCATTTT.

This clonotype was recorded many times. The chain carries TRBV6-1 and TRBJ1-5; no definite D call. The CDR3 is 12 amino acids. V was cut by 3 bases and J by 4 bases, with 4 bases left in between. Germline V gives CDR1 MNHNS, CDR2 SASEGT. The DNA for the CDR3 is TGTGCCAGCAGTGAGGGGAATCAGCCCCAGCATTTT. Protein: CASSEGNQPQHF.

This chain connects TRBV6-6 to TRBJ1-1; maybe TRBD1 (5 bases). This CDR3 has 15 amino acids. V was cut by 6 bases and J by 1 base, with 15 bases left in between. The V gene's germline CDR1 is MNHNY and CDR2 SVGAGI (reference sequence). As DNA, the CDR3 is TGTGCCAGCAGGCCGCAGAGGGGTACGAACACTGAAGCTTTCTTT. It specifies CASRPQRGTNTEAFF.

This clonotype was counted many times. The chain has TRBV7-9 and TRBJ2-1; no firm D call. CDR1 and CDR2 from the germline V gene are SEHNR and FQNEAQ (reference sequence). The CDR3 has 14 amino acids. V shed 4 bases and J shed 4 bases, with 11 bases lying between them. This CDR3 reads CASSSASSYNEQFF. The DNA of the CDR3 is TGTGCCAGCAGCTCCGCCAGCAGTTACAATGAGCAGTTCTTC.

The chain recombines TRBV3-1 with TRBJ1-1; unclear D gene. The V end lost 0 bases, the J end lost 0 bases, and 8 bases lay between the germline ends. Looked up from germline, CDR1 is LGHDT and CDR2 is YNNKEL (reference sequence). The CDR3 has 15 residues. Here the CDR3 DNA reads TGTGCCAGCAGCCAAGAGGCCCTTCTGAACACTGAAGCTTTCTTT. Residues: CASSQEALLNTEAFF.

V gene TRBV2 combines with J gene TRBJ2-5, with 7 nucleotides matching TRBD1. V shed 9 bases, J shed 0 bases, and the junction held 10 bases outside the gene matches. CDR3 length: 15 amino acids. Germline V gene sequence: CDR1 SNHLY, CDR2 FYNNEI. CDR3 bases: TGTGCCAGATCTAGGGGGCATGCGAACCAAGAGACCCAGTACTTC. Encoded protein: CARSRGHANQETQYF.

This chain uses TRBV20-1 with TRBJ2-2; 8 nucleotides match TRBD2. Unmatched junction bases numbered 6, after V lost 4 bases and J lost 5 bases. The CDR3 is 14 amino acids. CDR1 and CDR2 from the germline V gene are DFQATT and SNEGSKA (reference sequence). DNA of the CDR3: TGCAGTGCTACCCCCGGGACTAGAACCGGGGAGCTGTTTTTT. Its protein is CSATPGTRTGELFF.

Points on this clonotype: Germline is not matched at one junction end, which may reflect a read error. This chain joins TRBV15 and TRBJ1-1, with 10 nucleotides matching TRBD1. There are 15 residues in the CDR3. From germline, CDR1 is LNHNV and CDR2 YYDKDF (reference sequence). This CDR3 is CATSGDRGPDTEAFF. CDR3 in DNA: TGTGCCACCAGCGGAGACAGGGGGCCGGACACTGAAGCTTTCTTT. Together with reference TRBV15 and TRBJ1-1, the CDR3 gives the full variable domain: DAMVIQNPRYQVTQFGKPVTLSCSQTLNHNVMYWYQQKSSQAPKLLFHYYDKDFNNEADTPDNFQSRRPNTSFCFLDIRSPGLGDTAMYLCATSGDRGPDTEAFFGQGTRLTVV.

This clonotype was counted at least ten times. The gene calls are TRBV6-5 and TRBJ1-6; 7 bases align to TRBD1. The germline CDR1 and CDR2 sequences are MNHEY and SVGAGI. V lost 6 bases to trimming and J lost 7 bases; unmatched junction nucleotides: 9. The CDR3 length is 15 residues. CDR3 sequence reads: CASSRGTERNSPLHF. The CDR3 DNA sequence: TGTGCCAGCAGCCGCGGGACAGAAAGGAATTCACCCCTCCACTTT.